This TCR beta chain was captured in a study of cytomegalovirus exposure and HLA in healthy donors. The PCR was carried out with 60 Vbeta primers and 13 Jbeta primers. Clones were read by immunoSEQ multiplex PCR, and TCRdb kept only the in-frame ones, dropping some. The repertoire holds 120,000 to 150,000 clones, with 70% to 90% as singletons. The CDR3 is 14 amino acids. V was pared by 4 bases and J by 1 base, with 11 bases between. CDR1 and CDR2 from the germline V gene are SGHRS and YFSETQ. The clonotype was recovered from a middle-aged woman in good health and CMV-seronegative. Sequencing input: PBMCs. The chain couples TRBV5-1 to TRBJ2-5; perhaps TRBD2 as D (5 bases). CDR3 coding DNA: TGCGCCAGCAGCCTCGGACTGGTCCAAGAGACCCAGTACTTC. This translates into CASSLGLVQETQYF.